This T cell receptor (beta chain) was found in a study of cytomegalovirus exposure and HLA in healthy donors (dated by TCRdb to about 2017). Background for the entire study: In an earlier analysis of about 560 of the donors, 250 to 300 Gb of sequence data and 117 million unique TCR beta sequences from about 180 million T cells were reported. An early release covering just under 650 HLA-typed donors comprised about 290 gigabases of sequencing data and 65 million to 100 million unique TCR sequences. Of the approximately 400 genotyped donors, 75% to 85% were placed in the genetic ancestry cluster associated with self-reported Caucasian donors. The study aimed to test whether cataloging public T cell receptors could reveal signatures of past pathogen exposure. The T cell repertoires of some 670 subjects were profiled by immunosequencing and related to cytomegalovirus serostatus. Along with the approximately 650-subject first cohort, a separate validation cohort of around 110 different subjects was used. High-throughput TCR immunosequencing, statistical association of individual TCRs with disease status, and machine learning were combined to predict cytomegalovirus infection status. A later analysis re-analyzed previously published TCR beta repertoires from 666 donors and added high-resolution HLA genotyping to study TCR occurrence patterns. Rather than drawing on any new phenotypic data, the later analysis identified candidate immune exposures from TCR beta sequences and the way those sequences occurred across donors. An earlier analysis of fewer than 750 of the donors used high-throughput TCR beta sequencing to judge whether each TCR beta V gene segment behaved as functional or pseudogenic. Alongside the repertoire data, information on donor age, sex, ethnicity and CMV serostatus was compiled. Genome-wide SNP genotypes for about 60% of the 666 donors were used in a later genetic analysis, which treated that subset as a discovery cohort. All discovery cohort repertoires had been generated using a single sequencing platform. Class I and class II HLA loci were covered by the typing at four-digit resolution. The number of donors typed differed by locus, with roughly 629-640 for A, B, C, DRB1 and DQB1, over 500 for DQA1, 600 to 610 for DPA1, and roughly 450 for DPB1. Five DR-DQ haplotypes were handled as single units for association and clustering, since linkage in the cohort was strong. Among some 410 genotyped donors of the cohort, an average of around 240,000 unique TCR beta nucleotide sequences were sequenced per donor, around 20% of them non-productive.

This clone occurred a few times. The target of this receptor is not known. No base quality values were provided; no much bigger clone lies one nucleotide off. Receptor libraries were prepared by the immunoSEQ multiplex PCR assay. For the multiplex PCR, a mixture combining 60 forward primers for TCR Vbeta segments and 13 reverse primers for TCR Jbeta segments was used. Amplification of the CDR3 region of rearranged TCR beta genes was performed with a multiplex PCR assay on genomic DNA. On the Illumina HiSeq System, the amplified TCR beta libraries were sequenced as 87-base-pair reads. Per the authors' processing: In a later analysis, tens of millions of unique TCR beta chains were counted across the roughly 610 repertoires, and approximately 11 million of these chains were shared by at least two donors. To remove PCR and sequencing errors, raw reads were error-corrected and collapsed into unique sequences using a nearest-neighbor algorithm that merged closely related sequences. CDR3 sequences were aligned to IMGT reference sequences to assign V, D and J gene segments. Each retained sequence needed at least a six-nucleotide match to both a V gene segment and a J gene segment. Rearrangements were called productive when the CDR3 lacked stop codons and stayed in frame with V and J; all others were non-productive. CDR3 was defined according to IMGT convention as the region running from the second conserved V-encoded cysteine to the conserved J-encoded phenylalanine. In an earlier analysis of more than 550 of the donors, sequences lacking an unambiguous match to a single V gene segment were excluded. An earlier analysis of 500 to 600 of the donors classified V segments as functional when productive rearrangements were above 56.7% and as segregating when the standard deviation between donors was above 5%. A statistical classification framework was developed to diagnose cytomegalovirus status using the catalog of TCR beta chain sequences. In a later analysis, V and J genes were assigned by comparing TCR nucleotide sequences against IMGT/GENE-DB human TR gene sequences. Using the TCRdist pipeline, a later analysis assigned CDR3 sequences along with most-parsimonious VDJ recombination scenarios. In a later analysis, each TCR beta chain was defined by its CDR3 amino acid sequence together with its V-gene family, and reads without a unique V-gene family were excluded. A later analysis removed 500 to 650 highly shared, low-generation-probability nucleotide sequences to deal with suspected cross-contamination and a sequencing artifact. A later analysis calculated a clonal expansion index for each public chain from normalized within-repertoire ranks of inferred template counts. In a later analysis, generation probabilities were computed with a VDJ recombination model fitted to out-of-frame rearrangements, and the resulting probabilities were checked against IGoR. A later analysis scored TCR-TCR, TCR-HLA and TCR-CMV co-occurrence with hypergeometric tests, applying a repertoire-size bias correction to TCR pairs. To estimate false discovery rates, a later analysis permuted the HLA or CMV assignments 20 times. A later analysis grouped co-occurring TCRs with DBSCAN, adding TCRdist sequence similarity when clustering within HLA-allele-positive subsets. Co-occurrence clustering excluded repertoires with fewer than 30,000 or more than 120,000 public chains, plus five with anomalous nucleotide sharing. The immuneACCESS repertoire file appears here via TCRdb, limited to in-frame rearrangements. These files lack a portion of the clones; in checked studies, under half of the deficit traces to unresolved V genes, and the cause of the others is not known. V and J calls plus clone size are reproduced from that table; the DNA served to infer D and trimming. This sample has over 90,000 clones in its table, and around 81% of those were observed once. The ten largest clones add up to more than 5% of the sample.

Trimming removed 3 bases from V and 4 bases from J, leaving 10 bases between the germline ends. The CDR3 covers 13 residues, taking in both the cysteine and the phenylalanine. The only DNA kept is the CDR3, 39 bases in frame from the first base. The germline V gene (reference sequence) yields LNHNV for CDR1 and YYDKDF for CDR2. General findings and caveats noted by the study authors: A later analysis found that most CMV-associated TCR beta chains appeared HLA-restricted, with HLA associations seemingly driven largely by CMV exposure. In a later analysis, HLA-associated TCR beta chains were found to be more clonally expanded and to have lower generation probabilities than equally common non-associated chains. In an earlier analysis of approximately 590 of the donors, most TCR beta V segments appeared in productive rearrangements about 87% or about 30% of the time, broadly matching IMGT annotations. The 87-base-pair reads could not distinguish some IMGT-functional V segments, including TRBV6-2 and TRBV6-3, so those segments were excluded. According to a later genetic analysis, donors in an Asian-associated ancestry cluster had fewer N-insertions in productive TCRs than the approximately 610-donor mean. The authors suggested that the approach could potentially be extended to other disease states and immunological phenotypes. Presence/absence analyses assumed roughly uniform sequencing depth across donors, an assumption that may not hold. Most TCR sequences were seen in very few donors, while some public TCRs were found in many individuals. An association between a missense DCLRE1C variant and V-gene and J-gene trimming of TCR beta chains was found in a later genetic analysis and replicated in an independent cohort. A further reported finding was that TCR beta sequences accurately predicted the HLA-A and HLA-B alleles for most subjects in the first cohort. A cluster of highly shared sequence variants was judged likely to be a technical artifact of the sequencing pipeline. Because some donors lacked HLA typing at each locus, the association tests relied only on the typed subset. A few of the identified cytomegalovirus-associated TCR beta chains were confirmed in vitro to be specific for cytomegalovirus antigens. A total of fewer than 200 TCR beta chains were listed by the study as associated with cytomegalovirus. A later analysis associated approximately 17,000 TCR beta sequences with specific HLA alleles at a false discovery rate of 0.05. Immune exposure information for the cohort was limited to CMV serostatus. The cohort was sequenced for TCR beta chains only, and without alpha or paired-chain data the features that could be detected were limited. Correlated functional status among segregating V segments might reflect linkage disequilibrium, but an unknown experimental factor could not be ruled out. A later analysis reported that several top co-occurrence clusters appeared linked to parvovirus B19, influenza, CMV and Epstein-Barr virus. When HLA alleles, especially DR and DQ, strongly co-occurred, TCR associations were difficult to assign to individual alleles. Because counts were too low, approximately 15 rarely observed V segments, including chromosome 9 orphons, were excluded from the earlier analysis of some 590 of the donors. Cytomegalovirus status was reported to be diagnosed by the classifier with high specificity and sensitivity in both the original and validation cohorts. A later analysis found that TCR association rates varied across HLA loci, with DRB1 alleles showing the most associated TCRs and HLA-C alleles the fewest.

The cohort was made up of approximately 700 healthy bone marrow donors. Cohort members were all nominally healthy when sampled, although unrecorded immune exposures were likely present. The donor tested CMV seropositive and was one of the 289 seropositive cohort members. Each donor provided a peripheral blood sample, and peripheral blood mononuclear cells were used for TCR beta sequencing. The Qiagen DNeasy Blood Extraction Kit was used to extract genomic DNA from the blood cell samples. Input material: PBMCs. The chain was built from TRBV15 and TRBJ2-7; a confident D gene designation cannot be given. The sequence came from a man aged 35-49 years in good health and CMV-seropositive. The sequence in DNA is TGTGCCACCAGCAGCCCAGAACCGTACGAGCAGTACTTC. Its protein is CATSSPEPYEQYF.